This TCR beta chain was sequenced during a study of T cell repertoires in cytomegalovirus infection. Study at large: CMV infection and matching HLA type were both indicated by public TCR beta signatures.

TCRdb reprocessed the reads with MiXCR, giving one entry per CDR3 protein. The sample contains approximately 500,000 distinct CDR3 sequences, 16% of which appear only once. Points on this clonotype: The antigen is not known.

CDR1 DFQATT and CDR2 SNEGSKA come from the germline V gene (reference sequence). J lost 5 bases, V lost 0 bases, and 11 bases had no gene match. The length of the CDR3 is 19 residues. General observations from the study: Identification of carriers of CMV plus the relevant HLA was performed using cumulative public TCR beta family frequency. The ex vivo response showed dominance by HLA-C-restricted CMV-specific TCR beta clonotypes.

This clonotype originated in a human donor in good health (CMV status not recorded). Some clones in this sample may be carry-over from other donors' samples. The rearrangement joins TRBV20-1 to TRBJ2-2; 14 bases are a match to TRBD2. The material sequenced was CD8+ T cells from PBMCs. The DNA of the CDR3 is TGCAGTGCTAGAGATTATCCGGGGACTAGCGGGAGAAGGACCGGGGAGCTGTTTTTT. It codes for CSARDYPGTSGRRTGELFF.